The clone carrying this T cell receptor beta chain was found a few times. As yet, its antigen is unknown. Sorting based on CD45RO/CCR7/CD25/CD127/CD95/CD27 separated CD4+ naive, central memory, regulatory and stem cell-like memory cells. What was sequenced were expressed TCRB transcripts, since all of the isolated RNA had been reverse transcribed. Using immunoSEQ multiplex PCR, the repertoire was profiled, and TCRdb retains in-frame clones only, with some absent. The sample holds 600,000 to 700,000 clones; around 11% are singletons and the top ten take over 0.1%. The sample comes from a study of beta chain features in type 1 diabetes. Study-wide results and caveats: TCRB CDR3s from Type 1 diabetes patients were moderately but significantly shorter in all four CD4+ subsets. Diminished insertions and augmented deletions at VDJ junctions characterized type 1 diabetes patients.

Per germline, CDR1 SGHRS and CDR2 YFSETQ. Trimming at V came to 4 bases and at J to 3 bases, leaving 9 bases not matched to a gene. The length of the CDR3 is 15 residues. This chain uses TRBV5-1 with TRBJ2-7; 8 bases agree with TRBD1. This receptor was taken from a man aged 30 to 39 with type 1 diabetes. Sequenced material: naive CD4+ T cells from blood. The CDR3 region has the DNA TGCGCCAGCAGCCCCGGGGACAGGATTTACTACGAGCAGTACTTC. It translates to CASSPGDRIYYEQYF. Together with reference TRBV5-1 and TRBJ2-7, the CDR3 gives the full variable domain: KAGVTQTPRYLIKTRGQQVTLSCSPISGHRSVSWYQQTPGQGLQFLFEYFSETQRNKGNFPGRFSGRQFSNSRSEMNVSTLELGDSALYLCASSPGDRIYYEQYFGPGTRLTVT.